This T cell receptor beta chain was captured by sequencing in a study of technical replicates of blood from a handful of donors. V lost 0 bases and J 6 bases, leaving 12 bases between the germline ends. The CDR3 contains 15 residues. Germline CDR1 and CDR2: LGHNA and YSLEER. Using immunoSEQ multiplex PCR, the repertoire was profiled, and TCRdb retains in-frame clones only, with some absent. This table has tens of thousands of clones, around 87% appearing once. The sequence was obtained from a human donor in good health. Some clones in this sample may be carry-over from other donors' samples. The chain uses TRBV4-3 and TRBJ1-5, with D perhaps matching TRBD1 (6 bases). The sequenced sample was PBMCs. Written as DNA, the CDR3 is TGCGCCAGCAGCCAAGAAAGGGGGGGAAGTCAGCCCCAGCATTTT. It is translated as CASSQERGGSQPQHF.